These 15 T cell receptor beta chains came from one sample sequenced in a study of CD8+ T cells in alopecia areata. In each case, RNA was isolated and then reverse transcribed into cDNA as the sequencing template. Profiled with immunoSEQ multiplex PCR; TCRdb holds only in-frame clones, not every one. Of some 130,000 clones listed, 49% are singletons. The starting material was CD8+ T cells sorted from blood, obtained at week 0. Every receptor here comes from a human donor with alopecia areata.

The table lists this clone with many counts. The chain employs TRBV27 and TRBJ2-7; the match to TRBD1 covers 9 bases. V was clipped by 4 bases and J by 4 bases; unmatched bases: 5. Per the germline V gene, CDR1 is MNHEY and CDR2 is SMNVEV (reference sequence). The CDR3 extends over 14 amino acids. The CDR3 sequence: CASSWGQGVYEQYF. The CDR3 coding sequence is TGTGCCAGCAGTTGGGGACAGGGCGTGTACGAGCAGTACTTC.

The V call is TRBV29-1, the J call TRBJ1-1; 9 bases fit TRBD1. CDR1 and CDR2 (germline): SQVTM, ANQGSEA. With V trimmed by 0 bases and J by 4 bases, 9 bases remained unmatched. This CDR3 contains 16 residues. CDR3 in DNA: TGCAGCGTTGAAGATCGTAGGACAGGGGCTGCCACTGAAGCTTTCTTT. This sequence encodes CSVEDRRTGAATEAFF.

V gene TRBV6-6 combines with J gene TRBJ2-1, with 9 bases aligning to TRBD2. The CDR3 is 15 residues long. The germline V gene encodes CDR1 MNHNY and CDR2 SVGAGI (reference sequence). The trim removed 6 bases at V and 8 bases at J, leaving 11 bases unmatched. The CDR3 reads CASSSRRGGQDEQFF. For the CDR3, the DNA is TGTGCCAGCAGCTCCCGGCGGGGGGGCCAGGATGAGCAGTTCTTC.

In this sample, this clone turned up a few times. The chain recombines TRBV5-1 with TRBJ2-3; 9 bases are shared with TRBD1. The V and J ends lost 4 bases and 2 bases, in that order; junction bases with no gene match: 5. Germline-derived CDR1 and CDR2 are SGHRS and YFSETQ. The CDR3 loop spans 15 amino acids. CDR3 DNA: TGCGCCAGCAGCAGTTGGACAGGGGACACAGATACGCAGTATTTT. Translated, it gives CASSSWTGDTDTQYF.

This chain uses TRBV5-6 with TRBJ2-7; D unclear. Trimming removed 3 bases at V and 6 bases at J, with 16 bases between. Germline loops: CDR1 SGHDT, CDR2 YYEEEE. CDR3 size: 14 residues. The CDR3 loop is CASSYGFPGGEQYF. CDR3 bases: TGTGCCAGCAGCTACGGGTTCCCCGGCGGCGAGCAGTACTTC. Full variable domain (remainder filled in from reference TRBV5-6 and TRBJ2-7): DAGVTQSPTHLIKTRGQQVTLRCSPKSGHDTVSWYQQALGQGPQFIFQYYEEEERQRGNFPDRFSGHQFPNYSSELNVNALLLGDSALYLCASSYGFPGGEQYFGPGTRLTVT.

The chain carries TRBV11-2 and TRBJ2-5; D is unclear. The germline CDR1 and CDR2 sequences are SGHAT and FQNNGV. Trimming left V 4 bases short and J 5 bases short, with 14 bases between. This CDR3 spans 14 amino acids. For the CDR3, the DNA is TGTGCCAGCAGCTCCCAGATCGGGCCCGAGACCCAGTACTTC. Amino acids: CASSSQIGPETQYF.

This clone was detected once. V and J are TRBV5-6 and TRBJ2-1; tentative D call: TRBD1 (6 bases). Germline assignment: CDR1 SGHDT and CDR2 YYEEEE. V shed 1 base and J shed 8 bases, with 19 bases lying between them. The CDR3 runs to 16 residues. CDR3 bases: TGTGCCAGCAGCTTGACGGCAGGGGCCCAAGCCCATGAGCAGTTCTTC. Protein sequence: CASSLTAGAQAHEQFF. The full variable domain, in which reference TRBV5-6 and TRBJ2-1 provide the parts outside the CDR3, is DAGVTQSPTHLIKTRGQQVTLRCSPKSGHDTVSWYQQALGQGPQFIFQYYEEEERQRGNFPDRFSGHQFPNYSSELNVNALLLGDSALYLCASSLTAGAQAHEQFFGPGTRLTVL.

This rearrangement joins TRBV30 to TRBJ2-3; TRBD2 matches at 11 bases. The germline CDR1 and CDR2 sequences are GTSNPN and SVGIG (reference sequence). Trimming cost V 4 bases and J 2 bases; bases outside gene matches: 5. The CDR3 totals 15 residues. DNA of the CDR3: TGTGCCTGGACCTGGACTAGCGGGTTCACAGATACGCAGTATTTT. This translates into CAWTWTSGFTDTQYF.

This clone showed up just a few times. The chain combines TRBV11-2 with TRBJ1-2; 8 bases fit TRBD1. The V gene's germline CDR1 is SGHAT and CDR2 FQNNGV. The V gene end was trimmed by 1 base and the J gene end by 11 bases; junction bases not matched to a gene: 0. The CDR3 contains 11 residues. DNA for the CDR3: TGTGCCAGCAGCTTAGGGACAGGGTACACCTTC. This translates into CASSLGTGYTF.

This clone was recorded a few times. The chain links TRBV6-6 to TRBJ2-5, with 8 bases lining up with TRBD1. V dropped 5 bases and J dropped 4; count of bases not matched to a gene: 6. The germline CDR1 and CDR2 sequences are MNHNY and SVGAGI (reference sequence). The CDR3 has 14 residues. CDR3: CASSTRDRIETQYF. For the CDR3, the DNA is TGTGCCAGCAGTACGCGGGACAGGATAGAGACCCAGTACTTC.

This clone showed up just a few times. The chain is built from TRBV12-5 and TRBJ2-7; D ambiguous. With 4 bases removed from V and 6 bases from J, the gap between germline ends came to 13 bases. CDR1 and CDR2 (germline): LGHNT, FRNRAP. This CDR3 contains 13 residues. CDR3 nucleotide sequence: TGTGCTAGTGGTTCCCCTCTAAGGGTCGAGCAGTACTTC. Translation gives CASGSPLRVEQYF.

This clone was seen more than once but under ten times. V usage is TRBV30 and J usage is TRBJ2-1; D ambiguous. This CDR3 has 12 residues. Germline V lookup: CDR1 GTSNPN, CDR2 SVGIG (reference sequence). V was shortened by 2 bases and J by 4 bases, with 6 bases between the two germline ends. This CDR3 is CAWSPQYNEQFF. The DNA for the CDR3 is TGTGCCTGGAGTCCCCAATACAATGAGCAGTTCTTC.

The chain links TRBV7-9 to TRBJ2-1; 8 nucleotides agree with TRBD1. J gave up 5 bases and V 0 bases, and 6 bases lay outside the gene matches. The CDR3 has 16 residues. Per germline, CDR1 SEHNR and CDR2 FQNEAQ (reference sequence). DNA of the CDR3: TGTGCCAGCAGCTTAGCCGGGACAGGCTTCCACAATGAGCAGTTCTTC. Translating it yields CASSLAGTGFHNEQFF.

The chain combines TRBV6-1 with TRBJ2-3; 9 bases map to TRBD1. Germline assignment: CDR1 MNHNS and CDR2 SASEGT. V shed 0 bases and J 2 bases; nucleotides not matched to a gene: 6. The CDR3 consists of 17 residues. CDR3 loop: CASSEALGTGTTDTQYF. The CDR3 coding sequence is TGTGCCAGCAGTGAAGCTCTAGGGACAGGGACCACAGATACGCAGTATTTT.

This clone was picked up a small number of times. The rearrangement links TRBV29-1 to TRBJ1-1, with 9 nucleotides matching TRBD1. The CDR3 spans 11 residues. Trimming at V came to 8 bases and at J to 6 bases, leaving 4 bases not matched to a gene. CDR1 and CDR2 (germline): SQVTM, ANQGSEA. For the CDR3, the DNA is TGCAGCTCCCGACAGGGGGCTGAAGCTTTCTTT. Protein sequence: CSSRQGAEAFF.